The subject of this entry is one TCR beta chain. Its cognate antigen is unknown. The record originates from a study of T cell repertoires in cytomegalovirus infection. Study context: Matching HLA type, along with CMV infection, was indicated by public TCR beta signatures. Study results and limitations: The ex vivo response was dominated by HLA-C-restricted CMV-specific TCR beta clonotypes.

After removal of 8 bases from V and 1 base from J, the junction contained 10 bases not matched to a gene. Germline loops: CDR1 PRHDT, CDR2 FYEKMQ (reference sequence). The CDR3 is made up of 15 amino acids. One entry per CDR3 protein results from TCRdb running MiXCR on the reads. This table holds approximately 320,000 distinct CDR3 sequences, over 7.5% found once. V gene TRBV13 combines with J gene TRBJ2-7; 8 bases match TRBD1. The sample was PBMCs. The sequence was obtained from a human donor in good health (CMV status not recorded). Some clones in this sample may be carry-over from other donors' samples. This CDR3 reads CASRAGGAGSYEQYF. For the CDR3, the DNA is TGTGCCAGCCGGGCAGGGGGCGCTGGGTCCTACGAGCAGTACTTC.